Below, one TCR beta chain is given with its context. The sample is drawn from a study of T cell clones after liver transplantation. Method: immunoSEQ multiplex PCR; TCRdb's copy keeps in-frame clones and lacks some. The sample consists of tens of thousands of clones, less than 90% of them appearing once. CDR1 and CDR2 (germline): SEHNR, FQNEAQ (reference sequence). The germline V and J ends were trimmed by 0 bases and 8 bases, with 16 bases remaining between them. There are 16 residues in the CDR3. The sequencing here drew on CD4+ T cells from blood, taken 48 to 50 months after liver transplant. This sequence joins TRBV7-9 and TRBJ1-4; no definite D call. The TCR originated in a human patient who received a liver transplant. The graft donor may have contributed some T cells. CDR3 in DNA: TGTGCCAGCAGCTTAGCGCGGTTAGGGAGAGGGGAAAAACTGTTTTTT. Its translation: CASSLARLGRGEKLFF. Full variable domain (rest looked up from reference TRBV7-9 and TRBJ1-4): DTGVSQNPRHKITKRGQNVTFRCDPISEHNRLYWYRQTLGQGPEFLTYFQNEAQLEKSRLLSDRFSAERPKGSFSTLEIQRTEQGDSAMYLCASSLARLGRGEKLFFGSGTQLSVL.